The 3 T cell receptor beta chains given below trace back to one sample, sequenced in a study of T cells expressing NK-cell markers. TCRdb reanalyzed the 5' RACE reads and collapses them to one entry per CDR3 protein, without DNA. This sample's table has about 300,000 distinct CDR3 sequences. Sequencing input: blood T cells: a sorted CD56 or NKG2C T cell subset, CD4+ or CD8+ T cells, or bulk PBMC T cells (not recorded which). The receptors stem from a woman aged 18-70 years in good health.

The chain carries TRBV5-1 and TRBJ2-5. This CDR3 comprises 15 residues. From germline, CDR1 is SGHRS and CDR2 YFSETQ. Here the CDR3 reads CASSWTNRNRETQYF.

The chain links TRBV18 to TRBJ1-4. Germline V CDR1 and CDR2: KGHSH, LQKENI. The CDR3 runs 13 residues. The CDR3 reads CASSPQINEKLFF. The variable domain in full, completed from reference TRBV18 and TRBJ1-4, reads NAGVMQNPRHLVRRRGQEARLRCSPMKGHSHVYWYRQLPEEGLKFMVYLQKENIIDESGMPKERFSAEFPKEGPSILRIQQVVRGDSAAYFCASSPQINEKLFFGSGTQLSVL.

The V call is TRBV12-3 or TRBV12-4, the J call TRBJ2-7; TCRdb designates TRBD1, a call that cannot be tested without DNA. The CDR3 runs 15 residues. The CDR3 reads CASSSTGGPSYEQYF.